What follows describes a single T cell receptor (beta chain). This clone showed up just once. Its antigen is currently not known. No quality values exist for individual bases; no much larger clone is one base distant. The sample comes from a study of blood T cell repertoires in COVID-19 (dated by TCRdb to 2018 to 2020). Regarding the study in general: Collaborator samples came from the United States, Italy and Spain and covered acute and convalescent phases of COVID-19. Subjects who had been exposed to COVID-19, were actively infected with it, or had recovered from it provided the deeply sampled blood TCRbeta repertoires that made up the dataset. Where HLA class I and class II types were available, the types were taken from metadata supplied by the sample provider, not from assay-based typing. A freely available public database, intended as a resource for researchers studying the immune response to SARS-CoV-2, is where the repertoires were released. Sample metadata almost always included a de-identified subject ID, COVID-19 status, age in years and sex. The samples were drawn from the first 160 participants of the ongoing ImmuneRACE study and from 1,254 subjects provided by 6 global collaborators. The material from the prospective study consisted of cDNA or gDNA derived from T cells, B-cell-depleted T cells, or PBMCs. On the study overall, not on this receptor specifically: The quantity of clinical and demographic metadata differed by source and by participant and was supplied without curation.

The immunoSEQ Assay, a bias-controlled multiplex PCR, was used to amplify TCRbeta CDR3 regions from genomic DNA. The paper's data handling went like this. Nucleated cell counts per sample were estimated from amplification of reference gene primers within the assay. To quantify the absolute abundance of each unique TCRbeta CDR3 rearrangement, sequence reads were collapsed and filtered. For each sample, productive Simpson clonality was calculated as the square root of Simpson's diversity index across productive rearrangements. The clones in this table, taken by TCRdb from immuneACCESS, are in-frame only. Not every clone is retained; where verified, under half of the shortfall comes from an unresolved V gene, and the cause of the rest is unknown. That table supplies the V and J calls and clone size; D and trimming were determined from the DNA. The sample profile shows about 300,000 clones; about four fifths of them were found once. The ten largest account for roughly 1.3% of the sample.

Each collaborating institution followed its own protocols to collect whole blood in K2EDTA tubes. For TCRbeta analysis, collaborators shipped samples as frozen whole blood, isolated PBMCs, or DNA extracted from either of those sample types. The CDR3 runs 11 residues from the cysteine to the phenylalanine. The retained sequence is limited to the CDR3, 33 bases, with the frame set at the first base. The V end loses 5 bases and the J end loses 5 bases, and a stretch of 6 bases separates them. Reading the germline V gene gives CDR1 SGHAT and CDR2 FQNNGV. Sequencing used peripheral blood. The V and J segments used are TRBV11-2 and TRBJ2-5, and TRBD2 may be the D gene, going by 5 matching bases. The clonotype was recovered from a woman aged 45-65 years with acute or convalescent COVID-19. CDR3 protein: CASSVAETQYF. The nucleotides are TGTGCCAGCAGCGTAGCGGAGACCCAGTACTTC.